This T cell receptor beta chain was recovered during a study of lymphopenia after photon versus proton radiotherapy. Study-level findings and limits: Survival link was tested only in deceased patients; proton benefit remains a possibility. Relative stability marked proton patients; photon patients lost diversity and naive cells. Larger post-nadir TCR diversity loss correlated inversely with survival in deceased patients. Post-nadir diversity loss with photons came from oligoclonal expansion, particularly CD8+ Temra cells.

To note about this clone: Its specificity is unknown.

Method: immunoSEQ multiplex PCR; TCRdb's copy keeps in-frame clones and lacks some. The table includes around 15,000 clones, roughly nine tenths detected once. The germline V gene encodes CDR1 ENHRY and CDR2 SYGVKD. This CDR3 spans 11 amino acids. Trimming shortened V by 10 bases and J by 5 bases, and 11 bases separated the two germline ends. The gene calls are TRBV10-3 and TRBJ2-5; D gene uncertain. The sample was peripheral blood, taken from a patient treated with proton-based radiotherapy. The clonotype comes from a woman aged 55-70 years with cholangiocarcinoma. Some clones in this sample may be carry-over from other donors' samples. The CDR3 nucleotides are TGTGCCACCTTGGCACAGGAGACCCAGTACTTC. Translating gives CATLAQETQYF.